This T cell receptor (beta chain) was obtained from a study of blood T cell repertoires in COVID-19. The CDR3 totals 14 residues. Per germline, CDR1 SNHLY and CDR2 FYNNEI. The V end was cut by 6 bases, the J end by 9 bases, with 20 bases between. Only in-frame clones appear in the TCRdb table, and some are missing; sequencing was by immunoSEQ multiplex PCR. The sample lists a few hundred thousand clones; 88% were seen once. The chain couples TRBV2 to TRBJ1-2; D is ambiguous. The origin of this receptor is a woman aged 40 to 49 with acute COVID-19. Sequences were obtained from PBMCs or T cells enriched from blood (not recorded which). CDR3 coding DNA: TGTGCCAGCAGCCACGCGGGATGGACGAGCAGCTACACCTTC. Amino acid sequence: CASSHAGWTSSYTF.